The 25 T cell receptor beta chains below all came from one sample that was sequenced in a study of molecular identifiers for immune sequencing clone quantification. TCRdb re-derived calls from the PCR reads in MiXCR, one entry per CDR3 protein. The top ten hold 0.7% to 0.9% of the sample, which has about 510,000 distinct CDR3 sequences, about 25% seen once. Material for sequencing was naive CD8+ T cells from blood, with Jurkat cell RNA spiked in. Described subset: FACS-sorted CD8+CD4-CCR7+CD45RA+ naive T cells. The receptors stem from a human donor in good health. Some libraries in this study had Jurkat cell RNA spiked in.

As for this clonotype: A much more abundant neighbour one base away suggests this may be a read error. The V and J genes are TRBV5-1 and TRBJ2-5; D not resolved. The CDR3 runs to 16 residues. V lost 3 bases to trimming and J lost 4 bases, with 19 bases between them. Germline-derived CDR1 and CDR2 are SGHRS and YFSETQ. The CDR3 sequence is CASSSTPASIVETQYF. Here the CDR3 DNA reads TGCGCCAGCAGCTCGACCCCTGCCAGTATTGTAGAGACCCAGTACTTC.

This chain joins TRBV19 and TRBJ2-7, with D possibly TRBD1 on 6 matching bases. Germline-derived CDR1 and CDR2 are LNHDA and SQIVND (reference sequence). The V and J ends lost 6 bases and 3 bases respectively, with 18 bases between them. CDR3 length: 15 residues. The CDR3 coding sequence is TGTGCCAGTAGCACCGGGACACCATCTTTCTACGAGCAGTACTTC. Amino acids: CASSTGTPSFYEQYF.

This chain connects TRBV4-3 to TRBJ1-5, with D unresolved. Per germline, CDR1 LGHNA and CDR2 YSLEER. The length of the CDR3 is 14 residues. V gave up 1 base and J gave up 6 bases, with 10 bases separating them. The CDR3 nucleotides read TGCGCCAGCAGCCAAGCCGTAATACGTCAGCCCCAGCATTTT. This gives the protein CASSQAVIRQPQHF.

This rearrangement joins TRBV7-9 to TRBJ2-3, with D possibly matching TRBD2 (6 bases). CDR1 and CDR2 from the germline V gene are SEHNR and FQNEAQ (reference sequence). Deletions cut 5 bases from V and 0 bases from J, with 21 bases between. The CDR3 length is 18 residues. CDR3 DNA: TGTGCCAGCAGCGCGAGATTAGGGTCGGGGGTAAGCACAGATACGCAGTATTTT. Translation gives CASSARLGSGVSTDTQYF.

This clonotype was counted a few times. The V call is TRBV19, the J call TRBJ2-1; D may be TRBD2 (5 bases). Germline assignment: CDR1 LNHDA and CDR2 SQIVND (reference sequence). This CDR3 comprises 15 residues. Trimming pared 3 bases from V and 0 bases from J, leaving 9 bases between. The CDR3 loop is CASSISGSSYNEQFF. The CDR3 nucleotides are TGTGCCAGTAGTATTTCGGGGAGCTCCTACAATGAGCAGTTCTTC.

The V gene is TRBV4-3, the J gene TRBJ2-4, with unresolved D. Germline loops: CDR1 LGHNA, CDR2 YSLEER. This CDR3 spans 13 amino acids. V was pared by 3 bases and J by 10 bases, with 13 bases between. The CDR3, as DNA: TGCGCCAGCAGCCAGGGCAGGTTAGAGATTCAGTACTTC. Amino acids: CASSQGRLEIQYF.

This clonotype turned up a few times. The rearrangement uses TRBV12-3 or TRBV12-4 and TRBJ2-3; D possibly corresponds to TRBD2 (6 bases). The CDR3 length is 16 residues. The V end was cut by 1 base, the J end by 5 bases, with 16 bases between. The CDR3 loop reads CASSLDFRESGDTQYF. The CDR3 DNA is TGTGCCAGCAGTTTAGATTTCCGGGAGTCGGGAGATACGCAGTATTTT.

To note about this clonotype: A much larger clone is a single base away; this may be a read error. The rearrangement links TRBV6-2 or TRBV6-3 to TRBJ2-2; unclear D gene. CDR3 length equals 15 residues. V dropped 3 bases and J dropped 3 bases, with 11 bases sitting between them. Germline loops: CDR1 MNHEY, CDR2 SVGEGT. The CDR3 protein is CASSYRAGYTGELFF. In DNA, the CDR3 is TGTGCCAGCAGTTATAGGGCAGGATACACCGGGGAGCTGTTTTTT.

This clonotype was recorded at least ten times. The chain recombines TRBV5-1 with TRBJ2-1; D perhaps matches TRBD1 (5 bases). With 7 bases removed from V and 13 bases from J, the gap between germline ends came to 18 bases. Germline CDR1 and CDR2: SGHRS and YFSETQ. CDR3 size: 12 residues. The CDR3: CASRLGVESQFF. For the CDR3, the DNA is TGCGCCAGCCGGTTAGGGGTCGAATCCCAGTTCTTC.

Many counts were recorded for this clonotype. The chain carries TRBV6-1 and TRBJ2-7; a possible D gene is TRBD1 (6 bases). Germline lookup yields CDR1 MNHNS and CDR2 SASEGT. V shed 6 bases and J shed 2 bases, with 17 bases lying between them. This CDR3 comprises 15 residues. CDR3 nucleotides: TGTGCCAGCAGCCCCCCTTGGACAGAAGCCTACGAGCAGTACTTC. Residues: CASSPPWTEAYEQYF.

Written as DNA, the CDR3 is TGCAGTGCTAGAGATCCGGACACAGCCTGGACGGATACGCAGTATTTT. This translates into CSARDPDTAWTDTQYF. This chain connects TRBV20-1 to TRBJ2-3, with D perhaps matching TRBD1 (5 bases). This CDR3 region has 16 residues. The germline V and J ends were trimmed by 0 bases and 6 bases, with 19 bases remaining between them. Germline CDR1 reads DFQATT; CDR2 reads SNEGSKA (reference sequence).

A remark on this clonotype: A much more abundant neighbour one base away suggests this may be a read error. This chain connects TRBV5-3 to TRBJ2-1, with TRBD1 matching 9 bases. TRBV5-3 is an open reading frame, and its role is uncertain. The CDR3 extends over 15 amino acids. Losses at the gene ends were 10 bases for V and 1 base for J; bases not matched to a gene: 9. The CDR3: CACSDGTGSYNEQFF. The CDR3 nucleotides are TGTGCCTGCAGCGACGGGACAGGGTCCTACAATGAGCAGTTCTTC.

This clonotype was observed at least ten times. The chain recombines TRBV7-6 with TRBJ1-5; weak D call: TRBD1 (6 bases). The germline gives CDR1 SGHVS, CDR2 FNYEAQ. V lost 2 bases to trimming and J lost 3 bases, with 11 bases between them. The CDR3 spans 15 residues. In DNA form, the CDR3 reads TGTGCCAGCAGCTTAATGGACAGTGACAATCAGCCCCAGCATTTT. Amino acid sequence: CASSLMDSDNQPQHF.

This clonotype has just one count. A much larger clonotype is one base distant, so this may be a read error. The gene calls are TRBV6-5 and TRBJ1-1, with D uncertain. From germline, CDR1 is MNHEY and CDR2 SVGAGI. The CDR3 has 15 amino acids. CDR3 sequence: CASSLTTGRRTGAFF. CDR3 nucleotide sequence: TGTGCCAGCAGTTTAACGACGGGGAGAAGGACTGGAGCTTTCTTT.

The chain links TRBV7-9 to TRBJ2-5, with a possible D match to TRBD1 (5 bases). V shed 4 bases and J shed 0 bases, with 12 bases lying between them. The germline CDR1 and CDR2 sequences are SEHNR and FQNEAQ (reference sequence). The CDR3 has 15 residues. The CDR3 protein is CASSSWRQNQETQYF. The CDR3 bases are TGTGCCAGCAGCTCGTGGCGACAGAACCAAGAGACCCAGTACTTC.

This chain connects TRBV5-1 to TRBJ2-5, with 9 bases identical to TRBD2. The CDR3 consists of 18 residues. V lost 1 base, J lost 2 bases, and 12 bases stayed unmatched. The germline V gene encodes CDR1 SGHRS and CDR2 YFSETQ. CDR3 sequence (DNA): TGCGCCAGCAGCTTGTCGGTAGCGGGGGCGAACCTTCAAGAGACCCAGTACTTC. This gives the protein CASSLSVAGANLQETQYF.

This chain connects TRBV7-9 to TRBJ2-7, with D possibly being TRBD1 (6 bases). V lost 5 bases and J 2 bases, leaving 19 bases between the germline ends. Germline V gene sequence: CDR1 SEHNR, CDR2 FQNEAQ (reference sequence). The CDR3 is made up of 16 amino acids. CDR3 amino acids: CASSPEGYQGTYEQYF. CDR3 sequence (DNA): TGTGCCAGCAGCCCAGAGGGTTATCAGGGGACCTACGAGCAGTACTTC.

The chain carries TRBV30 and TRBJ1-1; TRBD1 is a possible D gene (6 bases). The CDR3 length is 18 residues. Germline V lookup: CDR1 GTSNPN, CDR2 SVGIG (reference sequence). V was cut by 0 bases and J by 1 base, with 21 bases left in between. CDR3 bases: TGTGCCTGGAGTGTATACAACAGGGCTGGACTAGCGAACACTGAAGCTTTCTTT. Protein: CAWSVYNRAGLANTEAFF.

The sample holds a few counts of this clonotype. The rearrangement links TRBV25-1 to TRBJ2-1, with unresolved D. CDR1 and CDR2 (germline): MGHDK, SYGVNS. With 4 bases removed from V and 9 bases from J, the gap between germline ends came to 13 bases. This CDR3 has 13 residues. The CDR3 is CASSANTGPEQFF. The CDR3 nucleotides are TGTGCCAGCAGTGCCAATACTGGTCCTGAGCAGTTCTTC.

V usage is TRBV15 and J usage is TRBJ1-1; 7 bases fit TRBD1. The J segment lost 3 bases and the V segment lost 2 bases, leaving 9 bases of the junction unmatched. The CDR3 is 16 residues long. The germline gives CDR1 LNHNV, CDR2 YYDKDF (reference sequence). CDR3 in DNA: TGTGCCACCAGCAGAAGTAGGACAGGCGGGGACACTGAAGCTTTCTTT. It translates to CATSRSRTGGDTEAFF.

This clonotype appeared a few times. The chain joins TRBV6-5 to TRBJ2-1; tentative D call: TRBD2 (7 bases). Deletions cut 5 bases from V and 4 bases from J, with 21 bases between. Germline CDR1 MNHEY, CDR2 SVGAGI. The CDR3 length is 17 residues. The chain's CDR3 is CASSTPRGGGMYNEQFF. CDR3 in DNA: TGTGCCAGCAGTACCCCAAGGGGGGGGGGAATGTACAATGAGCAGTTCTTC.

This clonotype appeared many times. This chain connects TRBV2 to TRBJ1-1; D perhaps matches TRBD1 (6 bases). The CDR3 runs to 13 residues. The V and J ends lost 5 bases and 7 bases respectively, with 14 bases between them. Germline lookup yields CDR1 SNHLY and CDR2 FYNNEI. The CDR3 protein is CASSPRGFDEAFF. CDR3 sequence (DNA): TGTGCCAGCAGTCCCAGGGGATTCGATGAAGCTTTCTTT.

The chain is built from TRBV12-3 or TRBV12-4 and TRBJ1-2; D unclear. CDR3 length equals 12 residues. Trimming left V 7 bases short and J 3 bases short, with 9 bases between. CDR3 bases: TGTGCCAGCACTTGGACGGACTATGGCTACACCTTC. Amino acid sequence: CASTWTDYGYTF.

This clonotype was observed many times. The V gene is TRBV27, the J gene TRBJ2-3; 8 nucleotides align to TRBD2. This CDR3 comprises 15 residues. The J segment lost 2 bases and the V segment lost 3 bases, leaving 4 bases of the junction unmatched. Germline V gene data show CDR1 as MNHEY and CDR2 as SMNVEV (reference sequence). The CDR3: CASSFSSGATDTQYF. The DNA for the CDR3 is TGTGCCAGCAGTTTTAGTAGCGGGGCCACAGATACGCAGTATTTT.

The chain combines TRBV25-1 with TRBJ1-4; D gene unclear. The CDR3 contains 12 residues. Germline V lookup: CDR1 MGHDK, CDR2 SYGVNS. V gave up 0 bases and J gave up 5 bases, with 1 base separating them. CDR3 in DNA: TGTGCCAGCAGTGAATACAATGAAAAACTGTTTTTT. It is translated as CASSEYNEKLFF. The full variable domain, completed using reference TRBV25-1 and TRBJ1-4, is EADIYQTPRYLVIGTGKKITLECSQTMGHDKMYWYQQDPGMELHLIHYSYGVNSTEKGDLSSESTVSRIRTEHFPLTLESARPSHTSQYLCASSEYNEKLFFGSGTQLSVL.